This T cell receptor beta chain was sequenced for a study of OX40 agonist ivuxolimab in advanced cancers. As for the study in general: Prior checkpoint blockade (anti-PD-1, anti-PD-L1 or anti-CTLA-4) was permitted; around 39% had it.

Study-wide points: Antigen specificity of clonally expanded peripheral T cells was not established.

In the case of this clone: Its antigen is unidentified.

People who had autoimmune disease history or systemic immunosuppression were excluded. TCRdb's copy holds only in-frame clones and misses some; the assay was immunoSEQ multiplex PCR. This sample has about 52,000 clones, with 90% to 95% found just once. Germline CDR1 is GTSNPN and CDR2 is SVGIG (reference sequence). This CDR3 has 14 amino acids. The chain links TRBV30 to TRBJ2-5; D may be TRBD2 (6 bases). The J call may be wrong; the DNA end is better matched by TRBJ2-7. The source of this sequence is an adult with an advanced solid tumor such as melanoma, head and neck, liver or kidney cancer. Specimen: CD4+ or CD8+ T cells sorted from blood, collected in a trial of the OX40 agonist ivuxolimab. This CDR3 reads CAWDSGGSSYEQYF. CDR3 DNA: TGTGCCTGGGATAGCGGAGGGAGCTCCTACGAGCAGTACTTC.